The present entry profiles one T cell receptor beta chain with its context. The antigen remains unidentified. This record belongs to a study of shared clonotypes between healthy human individuals. Once extracted for a subset, genomic DNA was divided evenly among several immunoSEQ plates. The authors loaded around 190 ng DNA, 30,000 to 35,000 T cell genomes, into sorted-subset replicate PCRs. As handled by the study authors: ImmunoSEQ junction-only sequences lacked quality scores, so their filtering differed. Repertoires were generated with immunoSEQ multiplex PCR, while TCRdb's copy carries only in-frame clones and drops some. That table gives V, J and clone size, and the DNA gave D and trimming. Of 1.5 million to 1.9 million clones in the sample, approximately 98% were seen once. The CDR3 runs 11 residues. The ends were cut back, 4 bases at V and 9 bases at J, with 6 bases in the middle. Germline-derived CDR1 and CDR2 are MNHEY and SMNVEV (reference sequence).

Study conclusions and caveats: Naive CD4 clonotype sharing across a few donors was 5% to 6%.

The specimen was naive CD4+ T cells sorted from blood. Stated subset: CD45RA+ positively selected. This clonotype was sampled from a man aged 25-40 years in good health. The chain carries TRBV27 and TRBJ2-2; D not certain. The CDR3 bases are TGTGCCAGCAGTTCCGACCGGGAGCTGTTTTTT. As protein: CASSSDRELFF.